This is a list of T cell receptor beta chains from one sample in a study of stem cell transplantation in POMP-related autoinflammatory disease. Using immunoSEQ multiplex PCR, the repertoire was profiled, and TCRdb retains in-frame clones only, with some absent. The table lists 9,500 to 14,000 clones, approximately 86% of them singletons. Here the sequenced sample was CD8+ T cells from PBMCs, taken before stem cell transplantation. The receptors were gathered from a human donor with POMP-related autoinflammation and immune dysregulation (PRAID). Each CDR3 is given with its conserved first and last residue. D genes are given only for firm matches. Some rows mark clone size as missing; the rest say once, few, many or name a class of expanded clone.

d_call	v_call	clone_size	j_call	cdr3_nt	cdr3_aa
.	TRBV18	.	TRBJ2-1	TGTGCCAGCTCACCACGGGCAGGAGTAGGCGATGAGCAGTTCTTC	CASSPRAGVGDEQFF
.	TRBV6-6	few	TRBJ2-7	TGTGCCAGCAGTTACTGGGCCTTGGGGGTTTACGAGCAGTACTTC	CASSYWALGVYEQYF
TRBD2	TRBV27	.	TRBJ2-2	TGTGCCACCCGGGGGGCGGGGGGGCGCACCGGGGAGCTGTTTTTT	CATRGAGGRTGELFF
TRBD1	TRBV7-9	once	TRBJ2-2	TGTGCCAGCCAGGGGGACAGGCGCAACGGCGGGGAGCTGTTTTTT	CASQGDRRNGGELFF
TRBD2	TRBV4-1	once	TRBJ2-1	TGCGCCAGCAGCCAGTCCGGGACTAGCGGGGTCCATGAGCAGTTCTTC	CASSQSGTSGVHEQFF
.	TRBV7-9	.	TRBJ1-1	TGTGCCAGCAGCCACAACAGGGATCCCACTGAAGCTTTCTTT	CASSHNRDPTEAFF
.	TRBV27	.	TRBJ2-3	TGTGCCAGCAGTCCCCGTGAGCGGAGCACAGATACGCAGTATTTT	CASSPRERSTDTQYF
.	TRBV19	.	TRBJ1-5	TGTGCCAGTAGTATTTCGGGCTTGAACAATCAGCCCCAGCATTTT	CASSISGLNNQPQHF
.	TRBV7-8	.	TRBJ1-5	TGTGCCAGCAGCCCCTCTTTGGTCTCAAATCAGCCCCAGCATTTT	CASSPSLVSNQPQHF
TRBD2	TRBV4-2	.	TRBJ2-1	TGTGCCAGCAGCCAAGATAGTGGGACTAGCGGGGGGGCAGGTGAGCAGTTCTTC	CASSQDSGTSGGAGEQFF
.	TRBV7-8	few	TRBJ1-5	TGTGCCAGCAGCGAGCAGAATCAGCCCCAGCATTTT	CASSEQNQPQHF
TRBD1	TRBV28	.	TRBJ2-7	TGTGCCAGCACCCTGGGACAGGCCCCCTACGAGCAGTACTTC	CASTLGQAPYEQYF
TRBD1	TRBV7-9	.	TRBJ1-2	TGTGCCAGCAGCGACCGGGACAGGGAATCGGTCTATGGCTACACCTTC	CASSDRDRESVYGYTF
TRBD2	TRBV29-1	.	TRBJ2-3	TGCAGCGTTGCCGGACTAGCGGGAGGCACAGATACGCAGTATTTT	CSVAGLAGGTDTQYF
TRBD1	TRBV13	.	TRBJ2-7	TGTGCCAGCAGCCTACAGGGACAGGGATTCTACGAGCAGTACTTC	CASSLQGQGFYEQYF
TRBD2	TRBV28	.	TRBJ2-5	TGTGCCAGCAGTTTCCAGCGGGAGGCAGAGACCCAGTACTTC	CASSFQREAETQYF
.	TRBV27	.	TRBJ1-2	TGTGCCAGCAGTTACAGCCCTAGGAGTGGCTACACCTTC	CASSYSPRSGYTF
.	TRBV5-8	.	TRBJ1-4	TGTGCCAGCACCCCGCCGTCAAATGAAAAACTGTTTTTT	CASTPPSNEKLFF
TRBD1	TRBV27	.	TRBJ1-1	TGTGCCAGCAGTTATGGGACAGGGGGAAGGACTGAAGCTTTCTTT	CASSYGTGGRTEAFF
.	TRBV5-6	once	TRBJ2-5	TGTGCCAGCAGCACTCTAAGCGGTCTCTTGGGGGCAGAGACCCAGTACTTC	CASSTLSGLLGAETQYF
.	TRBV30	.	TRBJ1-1	TGTGCCTGGAGTGGAGGGTATTACACTGAAGCTTTCTTT	CAWSGGYYTEAFF
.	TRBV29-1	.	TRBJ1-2	TGCAGCGACTATGCAGTTGGGCCGAGGGGCTACACCTTC	CSDYAVGPRGYTF
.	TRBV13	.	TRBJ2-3	TGTGCCAGCAGCTTAGGGCTGGGCACAGATACGCAGTATTTT	CASSLGLGTDTQYF
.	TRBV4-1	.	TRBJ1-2	TGCGCCAGCAGCCAAGGCGGGGATTTGATCTATGGCTACACCTTC	CASSQGGDLIYGYTF
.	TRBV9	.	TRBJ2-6	TGTGCCAGCAGCGTAGCAGGGCCTGGGGCCAACGTCCTGACTTTC	CASSVAGPGANVLTF
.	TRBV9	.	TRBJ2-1	TGTGCCAGCAGCGTAGGGGAGCGGATCTACAATGAGCAGTTCTTC	CASSVGERIYNEQFF
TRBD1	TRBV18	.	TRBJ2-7	TGTGCCAGCTCACCACGAGAGACAGGGGGTTTCTCCTACGAGCAGTACTTC	CASSPRETGGFSYEQYF
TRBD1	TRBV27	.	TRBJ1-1	TGTGCCAGCAGTCCCGGGACAGAAGGGCGCACTGAAGCTTTCTTT	CASSPGTEGRTEAFF
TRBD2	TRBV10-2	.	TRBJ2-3	TGCGCCAGCAGTAAGCGGGGGGGCCCCAGAGCAGATACGCAGTATTTT	CASSKRGGPRADTQYF
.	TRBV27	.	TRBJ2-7	TGTGCCAGCAGTTTATATCCCCCTAGCCCATACGAGCAGTACTTC	CASSLYPPSPYEQYF